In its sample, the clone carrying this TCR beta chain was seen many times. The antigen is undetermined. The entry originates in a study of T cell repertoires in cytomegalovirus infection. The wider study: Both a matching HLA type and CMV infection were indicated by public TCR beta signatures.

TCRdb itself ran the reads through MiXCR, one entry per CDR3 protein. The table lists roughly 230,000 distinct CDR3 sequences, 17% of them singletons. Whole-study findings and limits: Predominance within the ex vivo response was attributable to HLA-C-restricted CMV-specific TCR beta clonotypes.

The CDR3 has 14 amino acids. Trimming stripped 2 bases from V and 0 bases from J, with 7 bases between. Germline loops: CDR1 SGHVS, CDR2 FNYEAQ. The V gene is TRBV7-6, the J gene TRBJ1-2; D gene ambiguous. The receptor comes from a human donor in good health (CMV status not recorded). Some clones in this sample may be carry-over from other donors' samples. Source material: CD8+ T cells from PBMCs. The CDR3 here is CASSLTETNYGYTF. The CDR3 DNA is TGTGCCAGCAGCTTAACAGAGACTAACTATGGCTACACCTTC. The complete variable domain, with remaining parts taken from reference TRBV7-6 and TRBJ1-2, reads GAGVSQSPRYKVTKRGQDVALRCDPISGHVSLYWYRQALGQGPEFLTYFNYEAQQDKSGLPNDRFSAERPEGSISTLTIQRTEQRDSAMYRCASSLTETNYGYTFGSGTRLTVV.